Presented here are 11 T cell receptor beta chains from one specimen sequenced in a study of cytomegalovirus exposure and HLA in healthy donors. Vbeta (60) and Jbeta (13) primers were used in the PCR. Clones were read by immunoSEQ multiplex PCR, and TCRdb kept only the in-frame ones, dropping some. The profile shows about 98,000 clones, approximately 83% of them singletons. The specimen sequenced was PBMCs. The receptors shown here come from a female donor in good health and CMV-seropositive.

V usage is TRBV12-5 and J usage is TRBJ1-2, with D possibly TRBD1 on 5 matching bases. V shed 3 bases and J shed 3 bases, with 8 bases lying between them. Germline CDR1 and CDR2: LGHNT and FRNRAP. This CDR3 is built from 13 residues. The CDR3 sequence: CASGLVQDYGYTF. Here the CDR3 DNA reads TGTGCTAGTGGTTTAGTACAGGACTATGGCTACACCTTC.

J is TRBJ1-5 and V is TRBV2, with 9 bases fitting TRBD1. With 3 bases clipped from V and 2 bases from J, the junction kept 8 bases outside the gene matches. CDR3 length equals 17 residues. CDR1 is SNHLY, CDR2 FYNNEI, per germline. The CDR3 nucleotides read TGTGCCAGCAGTGACACGGGTTGGACAGGGGGCAATCAGCCCCAGCATTTT. It codes for CASSDTGWTGGNQPQHF.

This clone showed up just a few times. CDR3 DNA: TGCGCCAGCGACCGGGACAGGGTTTTTTCACCCCTCCACTTT. Protein product: CASDRDRVFSPLHF. V and J are TRBV10-1 and TRBJ1-6; 9 bases are shared with TRBD1. CDR1 and CDR2 (germline): WNHNN, SYGVQD (reference sequence). CDR3 length: 14 residues. V gave up 8 bases and J gave up 9 bases; unmatched junction bases: 8.

This clone appeared a single time. The V and J genes are TRBV5-5 and TRBJ2-3, with a weak D call TRBD2 (6 bases). Germline lookup yields CDR1 SGHKS and CDR2 YYEKEE (reference sequence). This CDR3 region has 15 residues. Trimming cost V 2 bases and J 4 bases, with 14 bases left between them. CDR3 loop: CASSFTDYGPDTQYF. The CDR3 DNA is TGTGCCAGCAGCTTTACGGACTACGGGCCAGATACGCAGTATTTT.

The chain links TRBV6-5 to TRBJ1-2; possible D gene TRBD1, 5 bases. Germline-derived CDR1 and CDR2 are MNHEY and SVGAGI. The CDR3 is made up of 15 amino acids. Trimming shortened V by 6 bases and J by 2 bases, and 16 bases separated the two germline ends. Written as DNA, the CDR3 is TGTGCCAGCAGAGACGGAGGGGAATGGAACTATGGCTACACCTTC. Translation gives CASRDGGEWNYGYTF.

The chain combines TRBV28 with TRBJ1-3; a possible D gene is TRBD1 (5 bases). Germline values: CDR1 MDHEN, CDR2 SYDVKM. Trimming took 3 bases from V and 0 from J, leaving 9 bases between them. The CDR3 runs 15 residues. CDR3 in amino acids: CASSLTVLSGNTIYF. The DNA of the CDR3 is TGTGCCAGCAGTTTGACAGTCCTCTCTGGAAACACCATATATTTT. Filled out from reference TRBV28 and TRBJ1-3, the complete variable domain reads DVKVTQSSRYLVKRTGEKVFLECVQDMDHENMFWYRQDPGLGLRLIYFSYDVKMKEKGDIPEGYSVSREKKERFSLILESASTNQTSMYLCASSLTVLSGNTIYFGEGSWLTVV.

The V gene is TRBV10-3, the J gene TRBJ2-2; 7 bases match TRBD1. The CDR3 runs to 15 residues. The V gene's germline CDR1 is ENHRY and CDR2 SYGVKD. Trimming took 1 base from V and 1 from J; bases not matched to a gene: 0. The CDR3 reads CAISEWTGNTGELFF. CDR3 nucleotides: TGTGCCATCAGTGAGTGGACAGGGAACACCGGGGAGCTGTTTTTT.

This chain links TRBV5-1 with TRBJ1-4, with 8 bases identical to TRBD1. Germline V gene data show CDR1 as SGHRS and CDR2 as YFSETQ. The CDR3 contains 16 residues. V lost 2 bases and J lost 4; bases outside the gene matches: 7. CDR3 sequence reads: CASSFSPGQDNEKLFF. The CDR3 DNA reads TGCGCCAGCAGCTTCTCGCCGGGACAGGATAATGAAAAACTGTTTTTT.

V and J are TRBV14 and TRBJ1-2; D remains ambiguous. V shed 2 bases and J shed 4 bases, with 11 bases lying between them. In germline, CDR1 is SGHDN, CDR2 FVKESK. There are 14 residues in the CDR3. The CDR3 loop reads CASSQSPGLYGYTF. CDR3 in DNA: TGTGCCAGCAGCCAAAGCCCAGGACTCTATGGCTACACCTTC. The full variable domain, completed using reference TRBV14 and TRBJ1-2, is EAGVTQFPSHSVIEKGQTVTLRCDPISGHDNLYWYRRVMGKEIKFLLHFVKESKQDESGMPNNRFLAERTGGTYSTLKVQPAELEDSGVYFCASSQSPGLYGYTFGSGTRLTVV.

This clone was observed once. This chain links TRBV9 with TRBJ1-2, with no clear D. The CDR3 is 15 residues long. V gave up 0 bases and J gave up 0 bases, with 9 bases separating them. Germline assignment: CDR1 SGDLS and CDR2 YYNGEE. DNA for the CDR3: TGTGCCAGCAGCGTAGGCCACGGGGCTAACTATGGCTACACCTTC. This gives the protein CASSVGHGANYGYTF.

In regard to this clone: One end of the junction varies from germline; a read error may be responsible. This chain links TRBV7-7 with TRBJ2-4; TRBD2 agrees at 12 bases. Germline lookup yields CDR1 SSHAT and CDR2 FNYEAQ (reference sequence). The CDR3 extends over 17 amino acids. Here the CDR3 reads CASTGLAGRLAKNIQYF. In nucleotides, the CDR3 is TGTGCTAGCACTGGACTAGCGGGACGTCTAGCCAAAAACATTCAGTACTTC.